Shown below are 15 T cell receptor beta chains from a single sample sequenced in a study of T cell responses to AZD1222 COVID-19 vaccine. The repertoire was sequenced with immunoSEQ multiplex PCR; TCRdb's copy has only in-frame clones and lacks some. The sample has 150,000 to 200,000 clones; about 90% are singletons. The sequences come from peripheral blood, collected on day 0 of AZD1222 vaccination. Receptors were obtained from an adult in good health.

J is TRBJ1-6 and V is TRBV2, with D perhaps matching TRBD1 (5 bases). CDR1 is SNHLY, CDR2 FYNNEI, per germline. The CDR3 consists of 14 residues. With 4 bases removed from V and 8 bases from J, the gap between germline ends came to 12 bases. In DNA form, the CDR3 reads TGTGCCAGCAGTGTTGACAGTCGGGATTCACCCCTCCACTTT. Encoded protein: CASSVDSRDSPLHF.

Here the CDR3 DNA reads TGTGCCAGCGGGACCGGACGGGGCTCCTACGAGCAGTACTTC. The encoded protein is CASGTGRGSYEQYF. This chain links TRBV21-1 with TRBJ2-7. TRBV21-1 is a pseudogene segment. The CDR3 covers 14 residues.

The chain has TRBV7-8 and TRBJ1-1; D gene uncertain. The germline V and J ends were trimmed by 4 bases and 3 bases, with 18 bases remaining between them. From germline, CDR1 is SGHVS and CDR2 FQNEAQ. The length of the CDR3 is 16 residues. CDR3 sequence (DNA): TGTGCCAGCAGCTCCACCCAGTCACCCGGGGACACTGAAGCTTTCTTT. This codes for CASSSTQSPGDTEAFF.

This clone was counted once. This chain links TRBV6-2 or TRBV6-3 with TRBJ2-7; 9 bases align to TRBD1. The CDR3 sequence is 15 residues long. Germline V gives CDR1 MNHEY, CDR2 SVGEGT. With V trimmed by 4 bases and J by 4 bases, 8 bases remained unmatched. CDR3 sequence reads: CASSFPGQGLYEQYF. The CDR3, as DNA: TGTGCCAGCAGTTTCCCGGGACAGGGTTTGTACGAGCAGTACTTC.

The chain joins TRBV6-5 to TRBJ1-1; tentatively, D is TRBD1 (6 bases). Germline V CDR1 and CDR2: MNHEY, SVGAGI. CDR3 length equals 15 residues. V lost 1 base, J lost 5 bases, and 14 bases lay in between. The DNA for the CDR3 is TGTGCCAGCAGTTACTTATCCAGGGGTAGGACTGAAGCTTTCTTT. Residues: CASSYLSRGRTEAFF.

This clone was counted only a few times. V gene TRBV4-2 combines with J gene TRBJ1-1, with 9 bases identical to TRBD1. The CDR3 has 15 amino acids. Trimming cost V 4 bases and J 4 bases; bases outside gene matches: 7. Germline V gene lookup returns CDR1 LGHNA and CDR2 YNFKEQ. The CDR3 bases are TGTGCCAGCAGCCTCTGGGTGACAGGGGGCACTGAAGCTTTCTTT. This translates into CASSLWVTGGTEAFF.

This clone has a handful of counts. The J gene is TRBJ1-5, the V gene TRBV15, with D perhaps matching TRBD1 (5 bases). Germline loops: CDR1 LNHNV, CDR2 YYDKDF (reference sequence). Trimming took off 5 bases at V and 4 bases at J, with 12 bases between the two ends. The CDR3 is 14 amino acids. CDR3 bases: TGTGCCACCAGCGGGGCAGGGAGGAATCAGCCCCAGCATTTT. Protein sequence: CATSGAGRNQPQHF. Drawing the rest from reference TRBV15 and TRBJ1-5, the complete variable domain is DAMVIQNPRYQVTQFGKPVTLSCSQTLNHNVMYWYQQKSSQAPKLLFHYYDKDFNNEADTPDNFQSRRPNTSFCFLDIRSPGLGDTAMYLCATSGAGRNQPQHFGDGTRLSIL.

V gene TRBV30 combines with J gene TRBJ1-6; D remains ambiguous. The germline gives CDR1 GTSNPN, CDR2 SVGIG (reference sequence). This CDR3 contains 13 residues. Between the trimmed V and J ends, which lost 0 bases and 4 bases, there was a span of 4 bases. Here the CDR3 DNA reads TGTGCCTGGAGTGTCTCGTATAATTCACCCCTCCACTTT. It is translated as CAWSVSYNSPLHF.

The chain links TRBV18 to TRBJ2-7, with D unclear. V lost 3 bases and J 2 bases, leaving 11 bases between the germline ends. Germline lookup yields CDR1 KGHSH and CDR2 LQKENI. This CDR3 is 14 amino acids long. CDR3 in DNA: TGTGCCAGCTCACCGCCCGGGTTCGCCTACGAGCAGTACTTC. This sequence encodes CASSPPGFAYEQYF.

This chain joins TRBV6-5 and TRBJ2-3, with 10 bases aligning to TRBD1. The trim removed 1 base at V and 5 bases at J, leaving 3 bases unmatched. CDR3 length: 15 amino acids. Looked up from germline, CDR1 is MNHEY and CDR2 is SVGAGI. The CDR3 is CASSYWTGGRDTQYF. The CDR3 DNA follows: TGTGCCAGCAGTTACTGGACAGGGGGACGAGATACGCAGTATTTT.

This chain links TRBV5-5 with TRBJ1-1; D is ambiguous. Trimming removed 4 bases from V and 3 bases from J, with 7 bases in between. CDR3 length: 12 residues. CDR1 and CDR2 from the germline V gene are SGHKS and YYEKEE (reference sequence). As DNA, the CDR3 is TGTGCCAGCAGCCGAAGTGACACTGAAGCTTTCTTT. This gives the protein CASSRSDTEAFF.

The chain carries TRBV7-9 and TRBJ1-1; D not resolved. The CDR3 consists of 12 residues. V was pared by 4 bases and J by 4 bases, with 7 bases between. Germline-derived CDR1 and CDR2 are SEHNR and FQNEAQ (reference sequence). The CDR3 nucleotides read TGTGCCAGCAGCTCAACAAGCACTGAAGCTTTCTTT. This codes for CASSSTSTEAFF.

This chain connects TRBV2 to TRBJ1-4, with unresolved D. Trimming cost V 4 bases and J 6 bases, with 6 bases left between them. This CDR3 spans 12 amino acids. Germline loops: CDR1 SNHLY, CDR2 FYNNEI. For the CDR3, the DNA is TGTGCCAGCAGTGCTCGGGATGAAAAACTGTTTTTT. Translated: CASSARDEKLFF.

The gene calls are TRBV13 and TRBJ2-3, with a weak D call TRBD2 (6 bases). Trimming left V 5 bases short and J 0 bases short, with 15 bases between. CDR3 length: 16 residues. From germline, CDR1 is PRHDT and CDR2 FYEKMQ (reference sequence). CDR3 amino acids: CASSHSGFSSTDTQYF. The DNA of the CDR3 is TGTGCCAGCAGCCATAGCGGATTTTCTAGCACAGATACGCAGTATTTT.

This sequence joins TRBV4-1 and TRBJ1-6, with D unclear. This CDR3 is 15 amino acids long. Germline V gene data show CDR1 as MGHRA and CDR2 as YSYEKL. Trimming took 5 bases from V and 7 from J, leaving 15 bases between them. Here the CDR3 reads CASSDEGGMNSPLHF. CDR3 DNA: TGCGCCAGCAGCGACGAGGGAGGGATGAATTCACCCCTCCACTTT.